These 16 T cell receptor beta chains originate from one sample sequenced in a study of technical replicates of blood from a handful of donors. Data came from immunoSEQ multiplex PCR; TCRdb stores just in-frame clones and leaves some out. The table lists about 74,000 clones, more than 85% of them singletons. The sequencing sample was made of T cells isolated from PBMCs. The receptors originated from a human donor in good health.

The rearrangement links TRBV14 to TRBJ1-1; D perhaps matches TRBD1 (5 bases). V lost 0 bases and J 4 bases, leaving 9 bases between the germline ends. Per germline, CDR1 SGHDN and CDR2 FVKESK. The length of the CDR3 is 14 residues. The CDR3 DNA is TGTGCCAGCAGCCAAGATCTGGGGGGCACTGAAGCTTTCTTT. Protein sequence: CASSQDLGGTEAFF.

The chain's CDR3 is CASSAETAIYF. In nucleotides, the CDR3 is TGTGCCAGCAGCGCCGAAACTGCCATATATTTT. V is TRBV7-8 and J is TRBJ1-3; no clear D gene. Germline V gene lookup returns CDR1 SGHVS and CDR2 FQNEAQ. V lost 5 bases, J lost 11 bases, and 10 bases lay in between. This CDR3 spans 11 amino acids.

This clone was seen just once. The genes are TRBV6-5 and TRBJ2-1, with 8 bases aligning to TRBD2. J gave up 4 bases and V 6 bases, and 8 bases lay outside the gene matches. The CDR3 loop spans 15 amino acids. The germline gives CDR1 MNHEY, CDR2 SVGAGI. CDR3 sequence reads: CASSKLAETYNEQFF. Written as DNA, the CDR3 is TGTGCCAGCAGCAAACTAGCGGAGACTTACAATGAGCAGTTCTTC.

V gene TRBV11-3 combines with J gene TRBJ2-7; 12 nucleotides align to TRBD2. V shed 5 bases and J 6 bases; nucleotides not matched to a gene: 8. The CDR3 loop spans 15 amino acids. Germline V gene sequence: CDR1 SGHNT, CDR2 YENEEA. The CDR3 is CASSPSSGRAVEQYF. The CDR3, as DNA: TGTGCCAGCAGCCCGTCTAGCGGGAGGGCGGTCGAGCAGTACTTC.

The chain uses TRBV7-8 and TRBJ2-7; weak D call: TRBD1 (6 bases). Trimming pared 4 bases from V and 2 bases from J, leaving 18 bases between. Germline V CDR1 and CDR2: SGHVS, FQNEAQ. CDR3 length: 16 residues. Here the CDR3 DNA reads TGTGCCAGCAGCTCCTGGTTGGGGGCAGACACCTACGAGCAGTACTTC. This sequence encodes CASSSWLGADTYEQYF.

The gene calls are TRBV19 and TRBJ1-1, with 7 bases identical to TRBD1. After removal of 6 bases from V and 7 bases from J, the junction contained 8 bases not matched to a gene. The length of the CDR3 is 13 residues. CDR1 and CDR2 from the germline V gene are LNHDA and SQIVND (reference sequence). DNA for the CDR3: TGTGCCAGTAGACAGGGGTCTGCATTTGAAGCTTTCTTT. Translated, it gives CASRQGSAFEAFF. Looking up the rest from reference TRBV19 and TRBJ1-1 gives the full variable domain: DGGITQSPKYLFRKEGQNVTLSCEQNLNHDAMYWYRQDPGQGLRLIYYSQIVNDFQKGDIAEGYSVSREKKESFPLTVTSAQKNPTAFYLCASRQGSAFEAFFGQGTRLTVV.

The genes are TRBV11-2 and TRBJ2-7; 7 bases line up with TRBD2. Trimming took 1 base from V and 2 from J; bases not matched to a gene: 2. CDR3 length equals 14 residues. Germline V CDR1 and CDR2: SGHAT, FQNNGV. The CDR3 DNA reads as TGTGCCAGCAGCTTAGGCGGGACTACCTACGAGCAGTACTTC. Translation gives CASSLGGTTYEQYF.

This clone came up once. This chain links TRBV15 with TRBJ1-1; no definite D call. V lost 3 bases and J 7 bases, leaving 9 bases between the germline ends. The germline CDR1 and CDR2 sequences are LNHNV and YYDKDF (reference sequence). The CDR3 has 12 amino acids. The CDR3 bases are TGTGCCACCAGCAGTCCGGGGTTTGAAGCTTTCTTT. It yields the protein CATSSPGFEAFF.

This clone appeared once. The J gene is TRBJ1-1, the V gene TRBV5-1; TRBD1 aligns across 9 bases. CDR3 length: 17 amino acids. V shed 4 bases and J 3 bases; nucleotides not matched to a gene: 13. CDR1 is SGHRS, CDR2 YFSETQ, per germline. Here the CDR3 reads CASSRGGGQGWYTEAFF. DNA of the CDR3: TGCGCCAGCAGCCGTGGGGGAGGACAGGGGTGGTACACTGAAGCTTTCTTT.

V and J are TRBV18 and TRBJ2-7, with 7 bases that match TRBD1. The CDR3 length is 15 residues. V gave up 0 bases and J gave up 3 bases; unmatched junction bases: 5. Germline-derived CDR1 and CDR2 are KGHSH and LQKENI. The CDR3 DNA is TGTGCCAGCTCACCACCGGGCAGGGGGTACTACGAGCAGTACTTC. It is translated as CASSPPGRGYYEQYF.

The chain has TRBV15 and TRBJ1-5; 7 bases agree with TRBD1. J was trimmed by 4 bases and V by 7 bases; bases with no gene match: 10. Germline CDR1 and CDR2: LNHNV and YYDKDF (reference sequence). CDR3 length equals 15 residues. CDR3 DNA sequence: TGTGCCACCACCGATGACAGGGACGGGAATCAGCCCCAGCATTTT. Residues: CATTDDRDGNQPQHF.

The chain uses TRBV5-1 and TRBJ2-3, with 11 positions matching TRBD1. J lost 6 bases, V lost 3 bases, and 15 bases had no gene match. CDR3 size: 18 residues. Per the germline V gene, CDR1 is SGHRS and CDR2 is YFSETQ. The CDR3 protein is CASSYIRDRGDLVDTQYF. The CDR3 DNA reads TGCGCCAGCAGCTACATCCGGGACAGGGGGGACCTAGTGGATACGCAGTATTTT.

This sequence joins TRBV7-9 and TRBJ2-7, with 7 bases matching TRBD1. V gave up 6 bases and J gave up 0 bases; unmatched junction bases: 5. This CDR3 is built from 14 residues. Germline V gives CDR1 SEHNR, CDR2 FQNEAQ (reference sequence). CDR3 in amino acids: CASRHRDSSYEQYF. Written as DNA, the CDR3 is TGTGCCAGCAGACACCGGGACAGCTCCTACGAGCAGTACTTC.

This chain joins TRBV6-5 and TRBJ1-4, with unresolved D. Trimming cost V 6 bases and J 0 bases, with 11 bases left between them. Germline V gene lookup returns CDR1 MNHEY and CDR2 SVGAGI. The CDR3 has 15 amino acids. This chain's CDR3 is CASRSRRTTNEKLFF. The CDR3 DNA sequence: TGTGCCAGCAGAAGTCGCAGAACAACTAATGAAAAACTGTTTTTT.

The rearrangement links TRBV5-4 to TRBJ1-1, with 9 bases that match TRBD1. The V gene end was trimmed by 0 bases and the J gene end by 5 bases; junction bases not matched to a gene: 2. Germline CDR1 and CDR2: SGHNT and YYREEE (reference sequence). This CDR3 is built from 14 residues. CDR3 nucleotide sequence: TGTGCCAGCAGCTTGGCCGGGACAGGGACTGAAGCTTTCTTT. Translation gives CASSLAGTGTEAFF.

The V call is TRBV4-2, the J call TRBJ1-3; possible D gene TRBD1, 5 bases. CDR1 is LGHNA, CDR2 YNFKEQ, per germline. This CDR3 is 17 amino acids long. V shed 0 bases and J shed 0 bases, with 12 bases lying between them. CDR3 in DNA: TGTGCCAGCAGCCAAGATGGGCAGGGCCCCTCTGGAAACACCATATATTTT. It yields the protein CASSQDGQGPSGNTIYF.